Each of the 21 T cell receptor beta chains below was sequenced from the same sample in a study of blood T cell repertoires in COVID-19. The table came from immunoSEQ multiplex PCR; TCRdb's copy has only in-frame clones and leaves some out. Seen here are about 190,000 clones, about 81% observed once, and the top ten hold about 3.5%. Sequenced: PBMCs or T cells enriched from blood (not recorded which). Receptors originate from a woman younger than 45 who had recovered from COVID-19.

V and J are TRBV10-3 and TRBJ1-1; unclear D gene. Germline CDR1 is ENHRY and CDR2 is SYGVKD. This CDR3 has 14 residues. Deletions cut 4 bases from V and 1 base from J, with 10 bases between. CDR3 bases: TGTGCCATCAGTGCGGAACAGAAGAACACTGAAGCTTTCTTT. Amino acid sequence: CAISAEQKNTEAFF.

The chain couples TRBV9 to TRBJ2-1, with 7 nucleotides matching TRBD2. CDR1 is SGDLS, CDR2 YYNGEE, per germline. The CDR3 covers 14 residues. V lost 0 bases and J lost 9; bases outside the gene matches: 6. The CDR3 is CASSVGGSPGEQFF. The CDR3 nucleotides are TGTGCCAGCAGCGTAGGCGGGAGCCCCGGTGAGCAGTTCTTC.

V is TRBV3-1 (or the pseudogene TRBV3-2) and J is TRBJ2-2; TRBD1 matches 7 bases. The trim removed 1 base at V and 3 bases at J, leaving 11 bases unmatched. CDR1 and CDR2 (germline): LGHDT, YNNKEL (reference sequence). The CDR3 loop spans 18 amino acids. The CDR3 region is CASSQGSGRGLDTGELFF. DNA for the CDR3: TGTGCCAGCAGCCAAGGATCGGGCAGGGGGTTGGACACCGGGGAGCTGTTTTTT.

The gene calls are TRBV19 and TRBJ1-2; D not resolved. Trimming removed 8 bases from V and 6 bases from J, with 16 bases in between. Per the germline V gene, CDR1 is LNHDA and CDR2 is SQIVND (reference sequence). CDR3 length: 13 amino acids. The CDR3 DNA follows: TGTGCCAGTGGGCAAGAGATTATGCATGGCTACACCTTC. Encoded protein: CASGQEIMHGYTF.

The V gene is TRBV14, the J gene TRBJ1-2, with D hard to call. This CDR3 is built from 13 residues. Trimming stripped 0 bases from V and 4 bases from J, with 6 bases between. Germline V gives CDR1 SGHDN, CDR2 FVKESK. The CDR3 region is CASSQDLSYGYTF. In DNA, the CDR3 is TGTGCCAGCAGCCAAGATCTCAGCTATGGCTACACCTTC.

V is TRBV11-2 and J is TRBJ1-2; TRBD1 agrees at 9 bases. The length of the CDR3 is 18 residues. CDR1 SGHAT and CDR2 FQNNGV come from the germline V gene. The V and J ends lost 3 bases and 0 bases, in that order; junction bases with no gene match: 11. The CDR3 nucleotides read TGTGCCAGCAGCTTTCGGTCCGGGACAGGGAATCCTAACTATGGCTACACCTTC. It specifies CASSFRSGTGNPNYGYTF.

This clone is judged medium-sized. The chain couples TRBV5-4 to TRBJ2-1, with 7 bases fitting TRBD2. The germline CDR1 and CDR2 sequences are SGHNT and YYREEE (reference sequence). This CDR3 has 14 amino acids. Germline trimming cut 1 base from V and 6 bases from J; bases unmatched to any gene: 4. CDR3 nucleotides: TGTGCCAGCAGCTTGACTAGCGATGCCAATGAGCAGTTCTTC. Residues: CASSLTSDANEQFF.

The rearrangement uses TRBV19 and TRBJ1-3, with D possibly matching TRBD1 (6 bases). Germline V lookup: CDR1 LNHDA, CDR2 SQIVND (reference sequence). The CDR3 totals 15 residues. Trimming cost V 4 bases and J 2 bases, with 12 bases left between them. Here the CDR3 DNA reads TGTGCCAGTAGTACCGGGGACACCCCTGGAAACACCATATATTTT. It is translated as CASSTGDTPGNTIYF.

The V and J genes are TRBV7-2 and TRBJ2-5; 11 bases map to TRBD1. This CDR3 spans 16 amino acids. V shed 0 bases, J shed 7 bases, and the junction held 7 bases outside the gene matches. CDR1 is SGHTA and CDR2 is FQGNSA in the germline V gene. The CDR3 nucleotides read TGTGCCAGCAGCTTAGCTGGACAGGGGGCATTTGTGACCCAGTACTTC. Translating it yields CASSLAGQGAFVTQYF.

This chain uses TRBV2 with TRBJ1-4; D perhaps matches TRBD1 (6 bases). Germline V gene sequence: CDR1 SNHLY, CDR2 FYNNEI. The CDR3 is made up of 13 amino acids. V dropped 5 bases and J dropped 10 bases, with 14 bases sitting between them. Here the CDR3 reads CASSSDSSGKLFF. CDR3 DNA sequence: TGTGCCAGCAGTTCGGACAGCTCGGGAAAACTGTTTTTT.

This sequence joins TRBV28 and TRBJ2-7; TRBD2 aligns across 9 bases. The germline gives CDR1 MDHEN, CDR2 SYDVKM. V lost 5 bases, J lost 6 bases, and 8 bases stayed unmatched. This CDR3 region has 14 residues. The CDR3 spells CASSGLGTSFEQYV. The CDR3 DNA is TGTGCCAGCAGTGGCTTGGGGACTAGCTTCGAGCAGTACGTC.

This chain uses TRBV19 with TRBJ1-5; D remains ambiguous. The CDR3 totals 14 residues. V was clipped by 3 bases and J by 6 bases, with 12 bases between them. Germline CDR1 LNHDA, CDR2 SQIVND (reference sequence). CDR3 sequence reads: CASSMEKATQPQHF. The DNA of the CDR3 is TGTGCCAGTAGTATGGAGAAGGCTACTCAGCCCCAGCATTTT.

The rearrangement uses TRBV29-1 and TRBJ1-2, with 7 positions matching TRBD1. Germline V gene data show CDR1 as SQVTM and CDR2 as ANQGSEA. The CDR3 totals 13 residues. Losses at the gene ends were 3 bases for V and 8 bases for J; bases not matched to a gene: 9. As DNA, the CDR3 is TGCAGCGTTGAGGAACAGGGGACGGCGGGCTACACCTTC. Translation: CSVEEQGTAGYTF.

V gene TRBV5-4 combines with J gene TRBJ2-5, with D unclear. CDR1 SGHNT and CDR2 YYREEE come from the germline V gene (reference sequence). V shed 4 bases and J shed 5 bases, with 9 bases lying between them. This CDR3 is built from 12 residues. The CDR3: CASSTNRETQYF. The CDR3 region has the DNA TGTGCCAGCAGCACTAATCGGGAGACCCAGTACTTC.

The chain combines TRBV29-1 with TRBJ2-1; 8 bases agree with TRBD1. This CDR3 is 15 amino acids long. The V and J ends lost 4 bases and 7 bases, in that order; junction bases with no gene match: 12. Germline V gives CDR1 SQVTM, CDR2 ANQGSEA. The CDR3 reads CSVGVGAGGRNEQFF. The CDR3, as DNA: TGCAGCGTTGGGGTTGGGGCAGGGGGCAGGAATGAGCAGTTCTTC.

The chain links TRBV10-1 to TRBJ1-1; the D gene is possibly TRBD1 (5 bases). This CDR3 region has 15 residues. Deletions cut 7 bases from V and 3 bases from J, with 18 bases between. Per the germline V gene, CDR1 is WNHNN and CDR2 is SYGVQD (reference sequence). CDR3 nucleotides: TGCGCCAGCAAAATCTTATGGGGCCAGGACACTGAAGCTTTCTTT. This translates into CASKILWGQDTEAFF.

The V call is TRBV5-1, the J call TRBJ1-1; no firm D call. V was clipped by 4 bases and J by 5 bases, with 18 bases between them. The germline V gene encodes CDR1 SGHRS and CDR2 YFSETQ. This CDR3 is 15 amino acids long. The CDR3 protein is CASSQQGAGRTEAFF. In DNA, the CDR3 is TGCGCCAGCAGCCAACAAGGAGCGGGGAGAACTGAAGCTTTCTTT.

This clone has just a few counts. The V call is TRBV7-9, the J call TRBJ2-3, with TRBD1 identical over 9 bases. This CDR3 comprises 15 residues. V gave up 5 bases and J gave up 2 bases; unmatched junction bases: 5. The V gene's germline CDR1 is SEHNR and CDR2 FQNEAQ (reference sequence). The CDR3, as DNA: TGTGCCAGCAGCCGCGACAGGGGGTTCACAGATACGCAGTATTTT. Translated, it gives CASSRDRGFTDTQYF.

The J gene is TRBJ2-2, the V gene TRBV27; tentatively, D is TRBD1 (6 bases). CDR3 length: 15 amino acids. Trimming left V 6 bases short and J 6 bases short, with 17 bases between. Germline V gives CDR1 MNHEY, CDR2 SMNVEV (reference sequence). The CDR3 region is CASSPRTVDAGELFF. For the CDR3, the DNA is TGTGCCAGCAGCCCCCGGACAGTTGACGCCGGGGAGCTGTTTTTT.

The rearrangement links TRBV7-8 to TRBJ1-5; 8 bases fit TRBD1. The CDR3 consists of 17 residues. After removal of 3 bases from V and 0 bases from J, the junction contained 7 bases not matched to a gene. Germline lookup yields CDR1 SGHVS and CDR2 FQNEAQ. The CDR3, as DNA: TGTGCCAGCAGCTTTGGACAGGGCCTTAATAGCAATCAGCCCCAGCATTTT. It specifies CASSFGQGLNSNQPQHF.

J is TRBJ2-1 and V is TRBV24-1, with 7 bases matching TRBD2. CDR3 length: 15 residues. The germline CDR1 and CDR2 sequences are KGHDR and SFDVKD. V trimming: 9 bases; J trimming: 3 bases; junction bases outside the gene matches: 10. CDR3 protein: CATRGGSGDYNEQFF. CDR3 nucleotides: TGTGCCACCCGTGGGGGAAGCGGGGACTACAATGAGCAGTTCTTC.